This TCR beta chain is drawn from a study of blood T cell repertoires in COVID-19. Here immunoSEQ multiplex PCR was the method, and the copy in TCRdb shows in-frame clones only, minus some. The table has about 330,000 clones, more than 75% seen once. Sequenced sample: peripheral blood. The TCR comes from a woman between 50 and 59 years old with acute or convalescent COVID-19.

In DNA, the CDR3 is TGTGCCAGCAGTGCCTCCGGGACAGGGAGTACTGAAGCTTTCTTT. The encoded protein is CASSASGTGSTEAFF. The chain couples TRBV7-3 to TRBJ1-1; 9 bases agree with TRBD1. CDR1 is SGHTA and CDR2 is FQGTGA in the germline V gene. The CDR3 runs to 15 residues. V shed 6 bases and J 5 bases; nucleotides not matched to a gene: 10.